The rows below give T cell receptor beta chains drawn from one sample of a study of T-cell memory formation after mild COVID-19. Via MiXCR, TCRdb re-called the 5' RACE reads, giving one row per CDR3 protein. The sample includes approximately 390,000 distinct CDR3 sequences, around a sixth seen only once; the top ten take about 22%. Specimen: PBMCs or a T cell subset sorted from them (not recorded which). Receptor source: a man between 18 and 35 years old who had mild COVID-19 (a few samples of this study predate the infection). Cell type and time point are not known. Each CDR3 is given with its conserved first and last residue. D genes are given only for firm matches. Clone size, where shown, is once, few, many, or a class for clones that have expanded.

J gene: TRBJ2-1; D gene: NA; V gene: TRBV6-5; clone size: few; CDR3 protein: CASSYSESSYNEQFF; CDR3 DNA: TGTGCCAGCAGTTACTCCGAGAGCTCCTACAATGAGCAGTTCTTC
J gene: TRBJ2-1; D gene: NA; V gene: TRBV20-1; clone size: many; CDR3 protein: CSARGESSYNEQFF; CDR3 DNA: TGCAGTGCTAGGGGCGAGAGCTCCTACAATGAGCAGTTCTTC
J gene: TRBJ1-2; D gene: NA; V gene: TRBV5-1; clone size: few; CDR3 protein: CASSLGTAGYTF; CDR3 DNA: TGCGCCAGCAGCTTGGGGACAGCTGGCTACACCTTC
J gene: TRBJ2-5; D gene: NA; V gene: TRBV4-2; clone size: few; CDR3 protein: CASSAQGRETQYF; CDR3 DNA: TGTGCCAGCAGTGCGCAGGGGCGAGAGACCCAGTACTTC
J gene: TRBJ2-7; D gene: TRBD2; V gene: TRBV7-6; clone size: NA; CDR3 protein: CASSRSGGVYEQYF; CDR3 DNA: TGTGCCAGCAGCCGTAGCGGGGGGGTCTACGAGCAGTACTTC
J gene: TRBJ1-4; D gene: NA; V gene: TRBV3-1; clone size: NA; CDR3 protein: CASSQSGGEKLFF; CDR3 DNA: TGTGCCAGCAGCCAATCGGGCGGTGAAAAACTGTTTTTT
J gene: TRBJ1-1; D gene: NA; V gene: TRBV5-5; clone size: NA; CDR3 protein: CASTPTMLMNTEAFF; CDR3 DNA: TGTGCCAGCACCCCGACGATGCTTATGAACACTGAAGCTTTCTTT
J gene: TRBJ1-4; D gene: TRBD1; V gene: TRBV5-1; clone size: NA; CDR3 protein: CASSLLRGQGEEKLFF; CDR3 DNA: TGCGCCAGCAGCTTGCTCAGAGGACAGGGGGAAGAAAAACTGTTTTTT
J gene: TRBJ1-1; D gene: NA; V gene: TRBV6-2/TRBV6-3; clone size: few; CDR3 protein: CASSYGDTTGTEAFF; CDR3 DNA: TGTGCCAGCAGTTATGGGGACACGACGGGCACTGAAGCTTTCTTT
J gene: TRBJ1-1; D gene: NA; V gene: TRBV2; clone size: NA; CDR3 protein: CASSKGIDTEAFF; CDR3 DNA: TGTGCCAGCAGCAAGGGGATCGACACTGAAGCTTTCTTT
J gene: TRBJ2-1; D gene: NA; V gene: TRBV7-9; clone size: few; CDR3 protein: CASSSPREQFF; CDR3 DNA: TGTGCCAGCAGCTCCCCACGTGAGCAGTTCTTC
J gene: TRBJ2-3; D gene: NA; V gene: TRBV5-6; clone size: few; CDR3 protein: CASSGRITDTQYF; CDR3 DNA: TGTGCCAGCAGCGGACGGATCACAGATACGCAGTATTTT
J gene: TRBJ1-5; D gene: TRBD1; V gene: TRBV20-1; clone size: few; CDR3 protein: CSAKRQGNNQPQHF; CDR3 DNA: TGCAGTGCCAAAAGACAGGGAAACAATCAGCCCCAGCATTTT
J gene: TRBJ1-4; D gene: NA; V gene: TRBV4-2; clone size: many; CDR3 protein: CASSHEDRWNEKLFF; CDR3 DNA: TGTGCCAGCAGCCATGAGGACCGCTGGAATGAAAAACTGTTTTTT
J gene: TRBJ2-1; D gene: TRBD1; V gene: TRBV5-1; clone size: NA; CDR3 protein: CASRPGQVDNEQFF; CDR3 DNA: TGCGCCAGCAGGCCGGGACAGGTCGACAATGAGCAGTTCTTC
J gene: TRBJ1-1; D gene: NA; V gene: TRBV6-5; clone size: few; CDR3 protein: CASSDLSRLNTEAFF; CDR3 DNA: TGTGCCAGCAGTGACTTGTCTAGACTGAACACTGAAGCTTTCTTT
J gene: TRBJ2-7; D gene: NA; V gene: TRBV12-3/TRBV12-4; clone size: NA; CDR3 protein: CASSSGEGVYEQYF; CDR3 DNA: TGTGCCAGCAGTTCCGGGGAAGGGGTCTACGAGCAGTACTTC
J gene: TRBJ1-5; D gene: NA; V gene: TRBV27; clone size: few; CDR3 protein: CASSRRGMAGVRQPQHF; CDR3 DNA: TGTGCCAGCAGCCGCAGAGGAATGGCAGGGGTAAGACAGCCCCAGCATTTT
J gene: TRBJ2-1; D gene: TRBD1; V gene: TRBV7-2; clone size: few; CDR3 protein: CASSLGPEQGAQHEQFF; CDR3 DNA: TGTGCCAGCAGCTTAGGGCCCGAACAGGGGGCACAACATGAGCAGTTCTTC
J gene: TRBJ1-6; D gene: NA; V gene: TRBV14; clone size: NA; CDR3 protein: CASSAVAGSPLHF; CDR3 DNA: TGTGCCAGCAGCGCCGTTGCAGGGTCACCCCTCCACTTT
J gene: TRBJ2-3; D gene: NA; V gene: TRBV5-1; clone size: few; CDR3 protein: CASSPPGLGFTDTQYF; CDR3 DNA: TGCGCCAGCAGTCCGCCGGGACTCGGGTTCACAGATACGCAGTATTTT
J gene: TRBJ2-3; D gene: NA; V gene: TRBV7-3; clone size: many; CDR3 protein: CASSRQVTDTQYF; CDR3 DNA: TGTGCCAGCAGCCGACAGGTTACAGATACGCAGTATTTT
J gene: TRBJ2-3; D gene: TRBD2; V gene: TRBV4-1; clone size: few; CDR3 protein: CASSPNPSGGASDTQYF; CDR3 DNA: TGCGCCAGCAGCCCTAACCCGAGCGGGGGGGCATCAGATACGCAGTATTTT